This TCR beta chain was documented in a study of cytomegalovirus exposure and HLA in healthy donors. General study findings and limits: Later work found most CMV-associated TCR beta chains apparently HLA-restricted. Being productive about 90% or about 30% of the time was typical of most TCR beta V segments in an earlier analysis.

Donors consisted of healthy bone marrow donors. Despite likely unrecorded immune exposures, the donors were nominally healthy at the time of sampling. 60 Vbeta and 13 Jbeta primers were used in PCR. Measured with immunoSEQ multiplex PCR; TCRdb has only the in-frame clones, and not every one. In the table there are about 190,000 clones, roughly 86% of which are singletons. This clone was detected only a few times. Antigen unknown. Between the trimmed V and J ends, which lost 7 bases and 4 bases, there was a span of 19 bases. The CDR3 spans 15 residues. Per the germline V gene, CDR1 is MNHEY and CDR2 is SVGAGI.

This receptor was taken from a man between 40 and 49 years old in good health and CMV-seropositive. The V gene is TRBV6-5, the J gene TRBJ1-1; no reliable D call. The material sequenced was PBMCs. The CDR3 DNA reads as TGTGCCAGCAACTCCAAAAGGGTCCGGGGCACTGAAGCTTTCTTT. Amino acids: CASNSKRVRGTEAFF.